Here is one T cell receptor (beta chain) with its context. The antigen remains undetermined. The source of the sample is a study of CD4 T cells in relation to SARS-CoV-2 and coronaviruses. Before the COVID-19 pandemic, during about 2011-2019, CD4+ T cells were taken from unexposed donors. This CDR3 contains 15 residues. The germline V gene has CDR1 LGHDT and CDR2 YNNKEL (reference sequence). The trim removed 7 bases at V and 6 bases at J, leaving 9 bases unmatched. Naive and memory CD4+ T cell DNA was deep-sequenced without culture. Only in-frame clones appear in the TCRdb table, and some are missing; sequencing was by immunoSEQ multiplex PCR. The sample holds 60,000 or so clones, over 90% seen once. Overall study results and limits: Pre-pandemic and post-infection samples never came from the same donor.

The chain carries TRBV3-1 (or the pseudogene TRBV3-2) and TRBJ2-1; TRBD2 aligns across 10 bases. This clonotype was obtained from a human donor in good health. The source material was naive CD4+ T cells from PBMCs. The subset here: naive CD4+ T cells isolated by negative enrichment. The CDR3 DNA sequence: TGTGCCAGCAACGCTCCGGGACTAGCGTCCAATGAGCAGTTCTTC. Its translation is CASNAPGLASNEQFF.